Below, one T cell receptor beta chain is given with its context. The data are from a study of blood T cell repertoires in COVID-19. Study context: Whether acute or convalescent, the COVID-19 samples came from the United States, Italy and Spain. Sources were T cells, B-cell-depleted T cells, or PBMCs; the material itself was cDNA or gDNA.

Study processing details: Estimation of nucleated cell counts relied on the amplification of reference gene primers. Generated by immunoSEQ multiplex PCR, the TCRdb table keeps only in-frame clones and is missing some. Clone size and V and J calls were adopted from that table, with D and trimming inferred from the DNA. The repertoire holds fewer than 250,000 clones, with 92% as singletons. Trimming stripped 3 bases from V and 4 bases from J, with 9 bases between. This CDR3 region has 13 residues. Germline values: CDR1 SNHLY, CDR2 FYNNEI. J is TRBJ1-2 and V is TRBV2; D call uncertain. The TCR comes from a man aged 25-45 years with acute or convalescent COVID-19. Source material: peripheral blood. DNA of the CDR3: TGTGCCAGCAGTGAGGGCTCCCCCTATGGCTACACCTTC. Translated: CASSEGSPYGYTF.